Here is one T cell receptor (beta chain) with its context. Sequenced by immunoSEQ multiplex PCR; TCRdb stores in-frame clones only, minus some. In the table there are 25,000 to 30,000 clones, around 57% of which are singletons. The data derive from a study of cytotoxic CD8 clonotypes in ibrutinib-treated CLL. This CDR3 has 15 amino acids. The trim removed 5 bases at V and 1 base at J, leaving 3 bases unmatched. Per germline, CDR1 SGHRS and CDR2 YFSETQ. This sequence originates from a human donor with chronic lymphocytic leukemia. The specimen comprised PBMCs, sampled before ibrutinib treatment. The chain recombines TRBV5-1 with TRBJ2-5; 12 bases align to TRBD2. The CDR3 nucleotides read TGCGCCAGCAGGGAACTAGCGGGGGGCCAAGAGACCCAGTACTTC. It yields the protein CASRELAGGQETQYF.